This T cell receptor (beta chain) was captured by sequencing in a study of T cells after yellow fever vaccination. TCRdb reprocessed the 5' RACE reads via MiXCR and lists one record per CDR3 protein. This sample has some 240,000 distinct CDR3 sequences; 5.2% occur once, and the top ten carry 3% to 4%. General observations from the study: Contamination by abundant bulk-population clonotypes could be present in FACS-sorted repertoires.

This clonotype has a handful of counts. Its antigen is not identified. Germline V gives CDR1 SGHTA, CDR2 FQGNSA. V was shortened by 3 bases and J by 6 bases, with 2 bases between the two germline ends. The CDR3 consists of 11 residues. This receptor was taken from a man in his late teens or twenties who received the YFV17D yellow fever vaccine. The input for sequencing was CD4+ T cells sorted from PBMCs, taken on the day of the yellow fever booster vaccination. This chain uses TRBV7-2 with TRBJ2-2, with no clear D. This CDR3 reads CASSFAGELFF. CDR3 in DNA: TGTGCCAGCAGCTTTGCCGGGGAGCTGTTTTTT.